The source of this TCR beta chain is a study of CD8 T cells in ankylosing spondylitis. Study-wide results and limits: Earlier reports found some motif variants in synovial fluid and blood in reactive arthritis. Several highly homologous variants made up a TCR beta motif, and this motif appeared characteristic of ankylosing spondylitis blood.

Each CDR3 protein gets one entry after TCRdb re-called the 5' RACE reads with MiXCR. The table lists approximately 520,000 distinct CDR3 sequences, less than 6% of them singletons. This clonotype showed up many times. The antigen remains undetermined. Trimming took off 4 bases at V and 9 bases at J, with 10 bases between the two ends. CDR3 length: 12 residues. Germline CDR1 LGHDT, CDR2 YNNKEL (reference sequence). This sequence originates from a male donor with ankylosing spondylitis. The chain couples TRBV3-1 to TRBJ2-1; unclear D gene. Input material: blood, either unsorted or a sorted T cell fraction (not recorded which). CDR3 nucleotide sequence: TGTGCCAGCAGCCCACTTTTTGGTGAGCAGTTCTTC. The encoded protein is CASSPLFGEQFF.